This T cell receptor beta chain was obtained from a study of blood T cell repertoires in COVID-19. Study processing details: Amplification from reference gene primers served as the basis for estimated nucleated cell counts. Assay: immunoSEQ multiplex PCR; the TCRdb copy retains only in-frame clones and omits some. The DNA was the basis for D and trimming; V, J and clone size are from that table. The sample carries over 200,000 clones, 70% to 90% recorded once. This clone has a single count. With 5 bases clipped from V and 7 bases from J, the junction kept 13 bases outside the gene matches. Looked up from germline, CDR1 is SEHNR and CDR2 is FQNEAQ (reference sequence). The CDR3 contains 17 residues.

The V gene is TRBV7-9, the J gene TRBJ1-5, with TRBD1 matching 11 bases. The source material was peripheral blood. The clonotype comes from a man aged 50-59 years with COVID-19, enrolled during active disease. The CDR3 DNA is TGTGCCAGCAGCCCGACGCGGACAGGGGGCAGGGGACAGCCCCAGCATTTT. Its protein is CASSPTRTGGRGQPQHF.